These T cell receptor beta chains were read from a single sample in a study of response to subunit inactivated influenza vaccine. TCRdb reanalysed the RT-PCR reads using MiXCR and keeps one entry per CDR3 protein. This sample has about 780,000 distinct CDR3 sequences, with 18% found just once. Source: PBMCs from blood, taken 4 to 6 days after vaccination. The receptors stem from a man aged 45-60 years who received an inactivated influenza vaccine. CDR3s include the opening cysteine and the closing phenylalanine or tryptophan. The order of the fields is J gene, clone size, D gene, V gene, CDR3 protein, CDR3 DNA. The D gene is left open where the match is weak. Size is stated for part of the rows, as once, few or many counts, or as a class when the clone is expanded.

J gene: TRBJ2-2
clone size: NA
D gene: NA
V gene: TRBV5-5
CDR3 protein: CASSLSTSDTGELFF
CDR3 DNA: TGTGCCAGCAGCTTATCCACATCAGACACCGGGGAGCTGTTTTTT

J gene: TRBJ2-1
clone size: NA
D gene: NA
V gene: TRBV19
CDR3 protein: CASSDLRGSYNEQFF
CDR3 DNA: TGTGCCAGTAGCGACCTACGTGGCTCCTACAATGAGCAGTTCTTC

J gene: TRBJ2-7
clone size: few
D gene: TRBD2
V gene: TRBV12-3/TRBV12-4
CDR3 protein: CASSRTSGGGGEQYF
CDR3 DNA: TGTGCCAGCAGTCGGACTAGCGGGGGGGGTGGCGAGCAGTACTTC

J gene: TRBJ2-3
clone size: many
D gene: TRBD1
V gene: TRBV12-3/TRBV12-4
CDR3 protein: CASSYGQGADTQYF
CDR3 DNA: TGTGCCAGCAGCTACGGACAGGGAGCAGATACGCAGTATTTT

J gene: TRBJ2-7
clone size: NA
D gene: NA
V gene: TRBV12-3/TRBV12-4
CDR3 protein: CASSTDGYEQYF
CDR3 DNA: TGTGCCAGCAGTACCGACGGCTACGAGCAGTACTTC

J gene: TRBJ2-1
clone size: NA
D gene: NA
V gene: TRBV30
CDR3 protein: CAWSVPPHSYNEQFF
CDR3 DNA: TGTGCCTGGAGTGTACCCCCGCACTCCTACAATGAGCAGTTCTTC

J gene: TRBJ2-5
clone size: NA
D gene: NA
V gene: TRBV6-2/TRBV6-3
CDR3 protein: CASSRARTETQYF
CDR3 DNA: TGTGCCAGCTCCCGGGCCAGGACAGAGACCCAGTACTTC

J gene: TRBJ2-1
clone size: many
D gene: NA
V gene: TRBV12-3/TRBV12-4
CDR3 protein: CASSRWGGNEQFF
CDR3 DNA: TGTGCCAGCAGCCGCTGGGGTGGGAATGAGCAGTTCTTC

J gene: TRBJ2-3
clone size: NA
D gene: NA
V gene: TRBV12-3/TRBV12-4
CDR3 protein: CANSLGPLGPDTQYF
CDR3 DNA: TGTGCCAACAGTTTAGGGCCATTAGGCCCAGATACGCAGTATTTT

J gene: TRBJ2-2
clone size: few
D gene: TRBD1
V gene: TRBV5-1
CDR3 protein: CASSLGDRFTGELFF
CDR3 DNA: TGCGCCAGCAGCTTGGGGGACAGGTTTACCGGGGAGCTGTTTTTT

J gene: TRBJ2-1
clone size: NA
D gene: NA
V gene: TRBV25-1
CDR3 protein: CASSAVRGKGYNEQFF
CDR3 DNA: TGTGCCAGCAGTGCCGTCAGGGGTAAAGGGTACAATGAGCAGTTCTTC

J gene: TRBJ2-2
clone size: few
D gene: TRBD1
V gene: TRBV5-1
CDR3 protein: CASGHRDRATGELFF
CDR3 DNA: TGCGCCAGCGGCCACCGGGACAGGGCTACCGGGGAGCTGTTTTTT

J gene: TRBJ1-4
clone size: NA
D gene: TRBD1
V gene: TRBV12-3/TRBV12-4
CDR3 protein: CASSLGGPGTGEKLFF
CDR3 DNA: TGTGCCAGCAGTTTAGGGGGCCCCGGGACAGGCGAAAAACTGTTTTTT

J gene: TRBJ2-7
clone size: few
D gene: TRBD2
V gene: TRBV20-1
CDR3 protein: CSARWEGLYEQYF
CDR3 DNA: TGCAGTGCTAGGTGGGAGGGCCTATACGAGCAGTACTTC

J gene: TRBJ1-2
clone size: many
D gene: TRBD1
V gene: TRBV2
CDR3 protein: CASAPRQGEYGYTF
CDR3 DNA: TGTGCCAGCGCTCCTCGACAGGGAGAGTATGGCTACACCTTC

J gene: TRBJ1-5
clone size: few
D gene: TRBD1
V gene: TRBV28
CDR3 protein: CASSTTGTGYQPQHF
CDR3 DNA: TGTGCCAGCAGCACAACCGGGACAGGATATCAGCCCCAGCATTTT

J gene: TRBJ2-1
clone size: few
D gene: TRBD2
V gene: TRBV7-2
CDR3 protein: CASSQPTGFRGVGEQFF
CDR3 DNA: TGTGCCAGCAGCCAACCCACCGGGTTTCGGGGGGTTGGTGAGCAGTTCTTC

J gene: TRBJ2-3
clone size: few
D gene: NA
V gene: TRBV25-1
CDR3 protein: CASSAPQGWGRTDTQYF
CDR3 DNA: TGTGCCAGCAGTGCCCCACAGGGCTGGGGGCGCACAGATACGCAGTATTTT

J gene: TRBJ2-1
clone size: NA
D gene: NA
V gene: TRBV7-2
CDR3 protein: CASMRGGNEQFF
CDR3 DNA: TGTGCCAGCATGAGGGGAGGCAATGAGCAGTTCTTC

J gene: TRBJ2-7
clone size: NA
D gene: TRBD2
V gene: TRBV7-2
CDR3 protein: CASSLGAGKDEQYF
CDR3 DNA: TGTGCCAGCAGCTTAGGAGCGGGAAAAGACGAGCAGTACTTC

J gene: TRBJ1-4
clone size: few
D gene: NA
V gene: TRBV4-1
CDR3 protein: CASSQDGGTNEKLFF
CDR3 DNA: TGCGCCAGCAGCCAAGATGGGGGGACTAATGAAAAACTGTTTTTT

J gene: TRBJ1-6
clone size: few
D gene: TRBD1
V gene: TRBV12-3/TRBV12-4
CDR3 protein: CASSLEGQGYSPLHF
CDR3 DNA: TGTGCCAGCAGTTTAGAGGGACAGGGTTATTCACCCCTCCACTTT

J gene: TRBJ2-7
clone size: NA
D gene: TRBD2
V gene: TRBV28
CDR3 protein: CASSLSGAGRGHEQYF
CDR3 DNA: TGTGCCAGCAGTTTGAGCGGGGCGGGGAGGGGCCACGAGCAGTACTTC

J gene: TRBJ2-3
clone size: NA
D gene: TRBD1
V gene: TRBV7-2
CDR3 protein: CASSFPGGRDTQYF
CDR3 DNA: TGTGCCAGCAGCTTTCCAGGGGGCCGAGATACGCAGTATTTT

J gene: TRBJ2-7
clone size: NA
D gene: TRBD1
V gene: TRBV29-1
CDR3 protein: CSVRQGVYEQYF
CDR3 DNA: TGCAGCGTTAGACAGGGGGTCTACGAGCAGTACTTC

J gene: TRBJ2-1
clone size: NA
D gene: TRBD2
V gene: TRBV6-5
CDR3 protein: CASSYRTSGRAPNNEQFF
CDR3 DNA: TGTGCCAGCAGTTACCGGACTAGCGGGAGGGCACCTAACAATGAGCAGTTCTTC

J gene: TRBJ1-3
clone size: NA
D gene: NA
V gene: TRBV7-9
CDR3 protein: CASSLIRDGNTIYF
CDR3 DNA: TGTGCCAGCAGCTTAATCAGGGATGGAAACACCATATATTTT

J gene: TRBJ2-7
clone size: few
D gene: NA
V gene: TRBV6-1
CDR3 protein: CASSQSGRGYEQYF
CDR3 DNA: TGTGCCAGCAGCCAGAGCGGCAGGGGCTACGAGCAGTACTTC

J gene: TRBJ2-1
clone size: many
D gene: NA
V gene: TRBV29-1
CDR3 protein: CSVEGGGVPYNEQFF
CDR3 DNA: TGCAGCGTTGAAGGAGGGGGGGTTCCCTACAATGAGCAGTTCTTC

J gene: TRBJ1-1
clone size: many
D gene: NA
V gene: TRBV12-3/TRBV12-4
CDR3 protein: CASTQKGPHGTEAFF
CDR3 DNA: TGTGCCAGCACCCAAAAGGGACCTCATGGGACTGAAGCTTTCTTT

J gene: TRBJ2-1
clone size: NA
D gene: NA
V gene: TRBV7-9
CDR3 protein: CASSPANEQFF
CDR3 DNA: TGTGCCAGCAGCCCCGCGAATGAGCAGTTCTTC

J gene: TRBJ1-2
clone size: NA
D gene: TRBD1
V gene: TRBV28
CDR3 protein: CASSFETGYYGYTF
CDR3 DNA: TGTGCCAGCAGTTTTGAGACAGGGTACTATGGCTACACCTTC

J gene: TRBJ1-1
clone size: many
D gene: NA
V gene: TRBV3-1
CDR3 protein: CASSPEARGEAFF
CDR3 DNA: TGTGCCAGCAGCCCGGAAGCCAGGGGTGAAGCTTTCTTT

J gene: TRBJ2-7
clone size: NA
D gene: NA
V gene: TRBV20-1
CDR3 protein: CSARAVIYEQYF
CDR3 DNA: TGCAGTGCTAGAGCGGTAATCTACGAGCAGTACTTC

J gene: TRBJ2-3
clone size: once
D gene: TRBD2
V gene: TRBV2
CDR3 protein: CASSSDGAGENTDTQYF
CDR3 DNA: TGTGCCAGCAGTTCGGACGGAGCGGGGGAAAACACAGATACGCAGTATTTT

J gene: TRBJ2-5
clone size: many
D gene: NA
V gene: TRBV20-1
CDR3 protein: CSARADNSETQYF
CDR3 DNA: TGCAGTGCTCGCGCGGACAATTCGGAGACCCAGTACTTC